This T cell receptor beta chain came from a study of graft-versus-host responses after intestinal transplantation. Assay used: immunoSEQ multiplex PCR; TCRdb lists only in-frame clones, some missing. In the table there are tens of thousands of clones, about 90% of which are singletons. Between the trimmed V and J ends, which lost 6 bases and 2 bases, there was a span of 11 bases. CDR3 length: 13 residues. Germline V gives CDR1 SNHLY, CDR2 FYNNEI. The genes are TRBV2 and TRBJ2-7; D remains ambiguous. The clonotype comes from a human patient who received an intestinal transplant, so some T cells may come from the graft donor. This specimen was PBMCs, taken 300 to 330 days after intestinal transplant. The CDR3 protein is CASRAGPPYEQYF. The CDR3, as DNA: TGTGCCAGCAGGGCTGGGCCCCCCTACGAGCAGTACTTC.